Here is one T cell receptor beta chain with its context. As handled by the study authors: By means of reference gene primer amplification, nucleated cell counts were estimated. TCRdb keeps only in-frame clones here, not all; method: immunoSEQ multiplex PCR. V and J calls and clone size come straight from that table; D and trimming were deduced from the DNA. This sample has tens of thousands of clones, with about 83% found just once. The data originate from a study of blood T cell repertoires in COVID-19. Study information: Spain, Italy and the United States supplied samples that represented acute and convalescent COVID-19. In each case, the material was cDNA or gDNA derived from T cells, B-cell-depleted T cells, or PBMCs.

The ends were cut back, 5 bases at V and 1 base at J, with 8 bases in the middle. Germline CDR1 and CDR2: SGHNT and YENEEA. This CDR3 is 13 amino acids long. This receptor was identified in a human donor in a cohort sampled during active COVID-19. Sequencing was performed on peripheral blood. The V and J genes are TRBV11-3 and TRBJ1-1; the D is unclear. The CDR3 is CASSRLKNTEAFF. CDR3 sequence (DNA): TGTGCCAGCAGCCGACTGAAGAACACTGAAGCTTTCTTT.